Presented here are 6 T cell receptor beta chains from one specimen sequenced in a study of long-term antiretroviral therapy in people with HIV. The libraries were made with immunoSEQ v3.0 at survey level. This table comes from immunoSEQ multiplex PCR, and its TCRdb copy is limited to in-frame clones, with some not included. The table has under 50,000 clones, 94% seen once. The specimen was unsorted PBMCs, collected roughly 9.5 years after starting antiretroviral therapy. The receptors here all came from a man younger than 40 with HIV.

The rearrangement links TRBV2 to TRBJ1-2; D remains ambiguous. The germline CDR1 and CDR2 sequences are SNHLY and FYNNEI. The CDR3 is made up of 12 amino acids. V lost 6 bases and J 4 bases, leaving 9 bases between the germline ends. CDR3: CASRRGGYGYTF. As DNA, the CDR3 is TGTGCCAGCAGGCGGGGAGGCTATGGCTACACCTTC.

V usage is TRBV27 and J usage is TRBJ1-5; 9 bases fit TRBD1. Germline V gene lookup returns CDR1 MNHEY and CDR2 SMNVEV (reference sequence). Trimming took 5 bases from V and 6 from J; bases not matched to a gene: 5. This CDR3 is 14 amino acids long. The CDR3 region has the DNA TGTGCCAGCAGTCCCGGGACAGGGATTCAGCCCCAGCATTTT. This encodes CASSPGTGIQPQHF.

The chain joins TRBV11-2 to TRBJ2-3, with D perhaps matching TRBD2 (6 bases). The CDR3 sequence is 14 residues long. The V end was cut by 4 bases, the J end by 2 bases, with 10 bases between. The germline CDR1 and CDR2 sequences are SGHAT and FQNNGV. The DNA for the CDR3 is TGTGCCAGCAGCTCGGGGGAGGACACAGATACGCAGTATTTT. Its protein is CASSSGEDTDTQYF.

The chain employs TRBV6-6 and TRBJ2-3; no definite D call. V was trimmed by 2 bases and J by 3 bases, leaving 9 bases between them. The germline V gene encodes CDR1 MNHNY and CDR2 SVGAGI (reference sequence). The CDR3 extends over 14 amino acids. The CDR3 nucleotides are TGTGCCAGCAGTTACAAGCCTACAACAGATACGCAGTATTTT. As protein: CASSYKPTTDTQYF.

CDR3 loop: CASLTSGGRGTQYF. CDR3 DNA: TGTGCCAGCCTGACTAGCGGGGGCCGGGGTACGCAGTATTTT. The chain uses TRBV28 and TRBJ2-3; TRBD2 agrees at 12 bases. The V segment lost 8 bases and the J segment 8 bases; nucleotides outside the gene matches: 8. Per the germline V gene, CDR1 is MDHEN and CDR2 is SYDVKM. The CDR3 is 14 amino acids.

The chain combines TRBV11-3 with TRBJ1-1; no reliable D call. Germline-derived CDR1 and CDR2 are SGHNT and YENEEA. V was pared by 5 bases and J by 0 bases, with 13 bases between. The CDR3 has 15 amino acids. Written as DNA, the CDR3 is TGTGCCAGCAGCACGAGCCCAACCCTGAACACTGAAGCTTTCTTT. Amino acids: CASSTSPTLNTEAFF.